A selection of T cell receptor beta chains follows, all from one sample in a study of graft-versus-host responses after intestinal transplantation. Method: immunoSEQ multiplex PCR; TCRdb's copy keeps in-frame clones and lacks some. This table has under 20,000 clones, more than 65% appearing once. The source was PBMCs, collected 14 days after transplant. The receptors come from a human patient who received an intestinal transplant, so some T cells may come from the graft donor. Both conserved end residues are part of each CDR3. The order of the fields is D gene, J gene, clone size, V gene, CDR3 DNA, CDR3 protein. The D gene is left open where the match is weak. Part of the rows lack a size; the others show once, few, many or a class for expanded clones.

D: TRBD1
J: TRBJ2-3
size: NA
V: TRBV5-1
DNA: TGCGCCAGCAGCTTACAGGGGGCCGCAGATACGCAGTATTTT
CDR3: CASSLQGAADTQYF

D: NA
J: TRBJ1-5
size: NA
V: TRBV6-5
DNA: TGTGCCAGCAGTTTAGACCCGGTGGGCAATCAGCCCCAGCATTTT
CDR3: CASSLDPVGNQPQHF

D: NA
J: TRBJ2-7
size: few
V: TRBV5-4
DNA: TGTGCCAGCAGCTTTCGAGGGGGGGCCAATTACGAGCAGTACTTC
CDR3: CASSFRGGANYEQYF

D: NA
J: TRBJ1-5
size: NA
V: TRBV28
DNA: TGTGCCAGCAGTTTTTTCCAGGGTGCCATGGATCAGCCCCAGCATTTT
CDR3: CASSFFQGAMDQPQHF

D: NA
J: TRBJ1-1
size: once
V: TRBV5-6
DNA: TGTGCCAGCACCACTACTCACAGGGTTGAAGCTTTCTTT
CDR3: CASTTTHRVEAFF

D: NA
J: TRBJ1-2
size: NA
V: TRBV4-1
DNA: TGCGCCAGCAGCCAAGAACCTCAGGGAGACTATGGCTACACCTTC
CDR3: CASSQEPQGDYGYTF

D: NA
J: TRBJ1-4
size: NA
V: TRBV29-1
DNA: TGCAGCGTTGAAGATAATGAAAAACTGTTTTTT
CDR3: CSVEDNEKLFF

D: TRBD2
J: TRBJ2-2
size: once
V: TRBV9
DNA: TGTGCCAGCAGCGTAGCCCCTGTAGCGGGGGGCCTTACCGGGGAGCTGTTTTTT
CDR3: CASSVAPVAGGLTGELFF

D: NA
J: TRBJ2-2
size: NA
V: TRBV28
DNA: TGTGCCAGCAGCTCTGACAGAACGAACACCGGGGAGCTGTTTTTT
CDR3: CASSSDRTNTGELFF

D: NA
J: TRBJ1-2
size: NA
V: TRBV29-1
DNA: TGCAGCGTTGAAAAGAAGGGACAATCAGCCACCTATGGCTACACCTTC
CDR3: CSVEKKGQSATYGYTF

D: TRBD2
J: TRBJ2-1
size: NA
V: TRBV28
DNA: TGTGCCAGCAGTTTATTTAACAGCGGGAGTGATAATGAGCAGTTCTTC
CDR3: CASSLFNSGSDNEQFF

D: NA
J: TRBJ2-7
size: NA
V: TRBV2
DNA: TGTGCCAGCAGTGATACTGCACCCCGACCTTCTTTCTACGAGCAGTACTTC
CDR3: CASSDTAPRPSFYEQYF

D: TRBD1
J: TRBJ2-5
size: NA
V: TRBV9
DNA: TGTGCCAGCAGCGTTAACAGGGGGGCAGAGACCCAGTACTTC
CDR3: CASSVNRGAETQYF

D: NA
J: TRBJ1-4
size: NA
V: TRBV5-6
DNA: TGTGCCAGCAGCTTTTACGGGATTAATGAAAAACTGTTTTTT
CDR3: CASSFYGINEKLFF

D: NA
J: TRBJ1-4
size: NA
V: TRBV7-9
DNA: TGTGCCAGCAGCTTAGCGCAAGGGTTAAATGAAAAACTGTTTTTT
CDR3: CASSLAQGLNEKLFF

D: NA
J: TRBJ2-7
size: NA
V: TRBV5-6
DNA: TGTGCCAGCAGCTTGGATTACGAGCAGTACTTC
CDR3: CASSLDYEQYF

D: NA
J: TRBJ2-7
size: NA
V: TRBV4-1
DNA: TGCGCCAGCAGCCAAGATCCTGGGGGGTTTGGTCCCTACGAGCAGTACTTC
CDR3: CASSQDPGGFGPYEQYF

D: TRBD1
J: TRBJ1-5
size: NA
V: TRBV11-2
DNA: TGTGCCAGCAGCTTAGGGTCAGGGGGTTATAGCAATCAGCCCCAGCATTTT
CDR3: CASSLGSGGYSNQPQHF

D: TRBD2
J: TRBJ2-7
size: few
V: TRBV5-1
DNA: TGCGCCAGCAGCGAGGGACTAGCGGGAGAAAAAAGCGAGCAGTACTTC
CDR3: CASSEGLAGEKSEQYF

D: TRBD2
J: TRBJ2-1
size: NA
V: TRBV9
DNA: TGTGCCAGCAGCAACTTAGCGGGAGGCTCCTACAATGAGCAGTTCTTC
CDR3: CASSNLAGGSYNEQFF

D: NA
J: TRBJ2-7
size: NA
V: TRBV5-1
DNA: TGCGCCAGCAGCCCCGGCTACGAGCAGTACTTC
CDR3: CASSPGYEQYF

D: TRBD2
J: TRBJ2-7
size: medium-sized
V: TRBV28
DNA: TGTGCCAGCAGCCCGACTAGCGAACGGGACGAGCAGTACTTC
CDR3: CASSPTSERDEQYF

D: NA
J: TRBJ2-3
size: NA
V: TRBV9
DNA: TGTGCCAGCAGCGCACCCAGAGGGGGACTTAGCACAGATACGCAGTATTTT
CDR3: CASSAPRGGLSTDTQYF

D: NA
J: TRBJ2-7
size: NA
V: TRBV28
DNA: TGTGCCAGCAGGAAAAACCGCCAATTCTCCTACGAGCAGTACTTC
CDR3: CASRKNRQFSYEQYF

D: TRBD1
J: TRBJ1-3
size: NA
V: TRBV5-1
DNA: TGCGCCAGCAGCGTCGGACAGGCTAATCCGCCCTCTGGAAACACCATATATTTT
CDR3: CASSVGQANPPSGNTIYF

D: TRBD1
J: TRBJ1-5
size: NA
V: TRBV4-3
DNA: TGCGCCAGCAGCCCGACAGGGGGCAGCAATCAGCCCCAGCATTTT
CDR3: CASSPTGGSNQPQHF

D: NA
J: TRBJ2-2
size: NA
V: TRBV11-2
DNA: TGTGCCAGCAGCTTAGCCGCGGTCACGGGGGAGCTGTTTTTT
CDR3: CASSLAAVTGELFF